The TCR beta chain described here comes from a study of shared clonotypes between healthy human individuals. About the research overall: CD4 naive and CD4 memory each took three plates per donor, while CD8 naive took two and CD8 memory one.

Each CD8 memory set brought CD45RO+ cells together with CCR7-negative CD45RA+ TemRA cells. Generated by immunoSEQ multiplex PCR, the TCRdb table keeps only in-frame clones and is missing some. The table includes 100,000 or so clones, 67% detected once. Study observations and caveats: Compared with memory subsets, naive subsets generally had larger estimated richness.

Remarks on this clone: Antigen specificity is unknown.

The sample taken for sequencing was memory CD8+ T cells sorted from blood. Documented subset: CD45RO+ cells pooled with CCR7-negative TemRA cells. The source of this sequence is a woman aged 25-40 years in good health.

CDR3 bases: TGTGCCAGCAGTGGCCGGGCACTAAGAAACAATGAGCAGTTCTTC. Translated: CASSGRALRNNEQFF. The chain employs TRBV2 and TRBJ2-1, with D unresolved. V lost 4 bases and J 5 bases, leaving 15 bases between the germline ends. CDR1 and CDR2 from the germline V gene are SNHLY and FYNNEI. The CDR3 length is 15 residues.